This TCR beta chain was retrieved from a study of blood T cell repertoires in COVID-19 (dated by TCRdb to the early 2020s). Background on the whole study: The collaborator samples originated in the United States, Italy and Spain and spanned the acute and convalescent phases of COVID-19. The prospective study material was composed of cDNA or gDNA derived from T cells, B-cell-depleted T cells, or PBMCs. The dataset comprised deeply sampled blood TCRbeta repertoires from subjects exposed to, actively infected with, or recovered from COVID-19. A freely available public database, intended as a resource for researchers studying the immune response to SARS-CoV-2, is where the repertoires were released. The samples were drawn from the first 160 participants of the ongoing ImmuneRACE study and from 950 to 1,500 subjects provided by 6 global collaborators. A de-identified subject ID, COVID-19 status, age in years and sex were almost always included in the sample metadata. Where available, HLA class I and class II types were taken from metadata supplied by the sample provider and were not determined by assay-based typing. Broader findings and caveats from the paper: The quantity of clinical and demographic metadata differed by source and by participant and was supplied without curation.

Comments on this clone: Which antigen it targets is not known. Base qualities are missing; no much larger clone stands one base away.

TCRbeta CDR3 regions were amplified from genomic DNA by means of the immunoSEQ Assay, a bias-controlled multiplex PCR. In the source study's methods: Within the assay, amplification of reference gene primers was used to estimate how many nucleated cells each sample contained. To quantify the absolute abundance of each unique TCRbeta CDR3 rearrangement, sequence reads were collapsed and filtered. Productive Simpson clonality was computed per sample as the square root of Simpson's diversity index over productive rearrangements. What TCRdb holds here is the immuneACCESS table cut down to in-frame rearrangements. Part of the clones is not present; checked against another copy, under half of the missing clones reflect an unresolved V gene, and the others are unexplained. Clone size and V and J calls were adopted from that table, with D and trimming inferred from the DNA. In all, the sample holds 300,000 to 400,000 clones, and around 87% of those were seen once. Around 3% of the sample lies in the top ten.

Collaborating institutions collected whole blood in K2EDTA tubes following their own protocols. Collaborator samples were shipped for TCRbeta analysis as frozen whole blood, isolated PBMCs, or DNA extracted from either sample type. CDR1 and CDR2, looked up from the germline V gene (reference sequence), are LNHDA and SQIVND. The trim is 3 bases for V and 5 bases for J, with a gap of 13 bases between the germline ends. The CDR3 goes from the cysteine to the phenylalanine over 15 residues. Only the CDR3 DNA stays, 45 bases, in frame from base 1. The rearrangement combines TRBV19 with TRBJ1-4, with the D gene not clear enough to name. The TCR sequence derives from a human donor in a cohort sampled during active COVID-19. Sample: peripheral blood. The nucleotide sequence is given as TGTGCCAGTAGTATCGAACAGAGACGGAATGAAAAACTGTTTTTT. This encodes CASSIEQRRNEKLFF.